This T cell receptor beta chain comes out of a study of memory CD4+ T cells and cytomegalovirus serostatus (dated by TCRdb to between 2018 and 2021). For context, the study as a whole: A total of roughly 35 healthy Belgian adults, of whom 9 were CMV seropositive and roughly 25 were CMV seronegative, were included in the cohort. CD4+ memory TCRbeta repertoires of a Belgian cohort with known cytomegalovirus serostatus were sequenced in order to replicate a published TCR-based CMV serostatus classifier.

Genomic DNA was extracted from sorted cells with the Quick-DNA Microprep Kit. TCRbeta DNA was amplified with the immunoSEQ hsTCRbeta kit following the manufacturer's protocol. An Illumina MiSeq instrument was used to sequence the TCRbeta libraries. The original methods were these. After out-of-frame sequences were removed, 2,204,828 distinct TCRbeta sequences remained, averaging around 61,000 per individual. Each individual was scored according to the count of 150 or so previously reported CMV-associated TCRbeta sequences and the total productive distinct TCRbeta count. A beta-binomial model was reimplemented in Python, and scikit-learn random forests with default parameters were trained on US cohort data. Classifier performance on the Belgian cohort was summarized as median AUC with percentile confidence intervals calculated over 10,000 bootstrap iterations. Not all clones reach the TCRdb copy of this immuneACCESS table, which keeps in-frame sequences only. Checked studies attribute under half of the gap to unresolved V genes and leave the rest unexplained. The D gene and trimming were derived from the DNA, and the V and J assignments and clone size from that table. The table for this sample lists some 52,000 clones; roughly 78% of them were counted only once. 0.77% of the sample is in the top ten clones.

A FACSAria II was used to sort memory CD4+ T cells, defined as single viable CD3+CD4+CD8-CD45RO+ cells. CMV serostatus was determined using a Roche Elecsys assay that detects serum IgG against CMV pp150, pp28, p38 and p52. After the samples were thawed, total CD4+ T cells were enriched through positive selection using CD4 magnetic microbeads. The samples came from a different study that was designed specifically to examine the CD4+ T cell memory repertoire. Peripheral blood mononuclear cells were isolated and cryopreserved according to standard operating procedures, and serum was stored at -80 degrees C. Staining used CD3-PerCP (BW264/56), CD4-APC (RPA-T4), CD45RO-PE (UCHT1) and CD8-Pacific Orange (3B5) antibodies, with Sytox blue excluding non-viable cells. As to this clone: It lacks a known antigen. No base qualities exist here, and no much larger clone lies one base off it.

What the work shows at the level of the full study, not this receptor alone: The original-framework classifier achieved a median bootstrapped AUC of approximately 0.94 with a 95% CI of 0.76-1.00 on the Belgian cohort. The results were read as suggesting that the CMV-associated TCR signature is, for the most part, present in the CD4+ memory repertoire. For predicting CMV serostatus, the median bootstrapped AUC was approximately 0.95 using the original framework and around 0.91 using a US-trained random forest. Among the 150 or so previously reported CMV-associated TCRbeta sequences, some 70 showed up in the CD4+ memory repertoires, with each one found in between one and five individuals. Only CD4+CD45RO+ memory cells were sequenced, in contrast to the original study, which included naive and memory CD4+ and CD8+ populations.

From the germline V gene (reference sequence), CDR1 is LNHDA and CDR2 is SQIVND. Trimming takes 3 bases from V and 3 bases from J, and the germline ends sit 6 bases apart. The CDR3 spans 13 residues, from the cysteine through the phenylalanine. Only the CDR3 portion is preserved as DNA: 39 bases, with reading frame beginning at the first base. The TCR sequence derives from an adult in good health and CMV-seronegative. The sequence is built from TRBV19 and TRBJ2-1; the D segment might be TRBD1 or TRBD2, since each matches 5 bases. Sequences were obtained from memory CD4+ T cells from blood. The CDR3 amino acid sequence is: CASSMGDYNEQFF. The DNA sequence reads TGTGCCAGTAGTATGGGGGACTACAATGAGCAGTTCTTC.